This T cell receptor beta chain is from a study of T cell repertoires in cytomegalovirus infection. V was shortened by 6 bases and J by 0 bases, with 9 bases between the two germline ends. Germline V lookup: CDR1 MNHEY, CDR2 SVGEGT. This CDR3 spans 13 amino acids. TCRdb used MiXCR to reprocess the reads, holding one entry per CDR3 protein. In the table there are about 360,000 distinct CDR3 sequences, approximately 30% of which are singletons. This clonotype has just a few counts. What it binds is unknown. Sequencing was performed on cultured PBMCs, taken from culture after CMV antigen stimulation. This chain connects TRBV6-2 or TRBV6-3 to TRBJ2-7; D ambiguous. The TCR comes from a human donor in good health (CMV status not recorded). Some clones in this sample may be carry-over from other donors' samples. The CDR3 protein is CASSYVNSYEQYF. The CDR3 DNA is TGTGCCAGCAGCTACGTGAACTCCTACGAGCAGTACTTC.